A single sample gave rise to the 16 T cell receptor beta chains below, sequenced in a study of HIV-infected children after antiretroviral therapy interruption. A 3' RACE protocol on RNA, with unique molecular identifiers, produced the TCR library. Each CDR3 protein gets one entry after TCRdb re-called the 3' RACE reads with MiXCR. The profile shows 40,000 or so distinct CDR3 sequences, over 6.5% of them singletons. Treatment of the sample: PENTA 11 planned treatment interruption arm or continuous ART arm. Sequenced material: CD45RA+ CD4+ T cells from PBMCs, pooled from several time points, taken from a donor given antiretroviral therapy, either interrupted or continuous. Subset given: naive CD4+ CD45RA+ CD45RO- T cells. These receptors originate from a pool of human donors with HIV.

This clonotype has a handful of counts. The chain employs TRBV28 and TRBJ2-3; D is undetermined. Germline CDR1 reads MDHEN; CDR2 reads SYDVKM. The V and J ends lost 3 bases and 10 bases respectively, with 8 bases between them. The CDR3 sequence is 11 residues long. CDR3 nucleotides: TGTGCCAGCAGTTTTTATCATTCGCAGTATTTT. This sequence encodes CASSFYHSQYF.

This clonotype was detected ten times or more. The chain has TRBV4-1 and TRBJ1-5; tentative D call: TRBD1 (6 bases). Trimming removed 1 base from V and 0 bases from J, with 19 bases in between. There are 19 residues in the CDR3. CDR1 and CDR2 from the germline V gene are MGHRA and YSYEKL. For the CDR3, the DNA is TGCGCCAGCAGCCAAGTTAGTATCCTGAGACAGGATAGCAATCAGCCCCAGCATTTT. This codes for CASSQVSILRQDSNQPQHF.

In this sample, this clonotype turned up a few times. J is TRBJ2-1 and V is TRBV5-1; the match to TRBD2 covers 7 bases. The CDR3 extends over 16 amino acids. Germline CDR1 and CDR2: SGHRS and YFSETQ. V was clipped by 5 bases and J by 2 bases; unmatched bases: 10. The CDR3 DNA reads as TGCGCCAGCAGGCCTAACCTAGCGGTAACCTACAATGAGCAGTTCTTC. This gives the protein CASRPNLAVTYNEQFF.

At least ten counts were recorded for this clonotype. This chain links TRBV9 with TRBJ1-6; D uncertain. Trimming pared 2 bases from V and 3 bases from J, leaving 6 bases between. The CDR3 is 14 residues long. CDR1 is SGDLS and CDR2 is YYNGEE in the germline V gene. The CDR3 reads CASSVVDYNSPLHF. The CDR3 DNA reads as TGTGCCAGCAGCGTGGTTGACTATAATTCACCCCTCCACTTT.

This clonotype appeared many times. The CDR3 region is CASSDDRVPEAFF. Here the CDR3 DNA reads TGTGCCAGCAGTGACGACAGGGTCCCTGAAGCTTTCTTT. This chain connects TRBV6-1 to TRBJ1-1, with 7 bases aligning to TRBD1. In germline, CDR1 is MNHNS, CDR2 SASEGT. The length of the CDR3 is 13 residues. Unmatched junction bases numbered 4, after V lost 3 bases and J lost 6 bases.

This clonotype showed up many times. The rearrangement uses TRBV5-6 and TRBJ1-2; D might be TRBD1 (6 bases). Germline CDR1 SGHDT, CDR2 YYEEEE. V lost 4 bases and J 3 bases, leaving 19 bases between the germline ends. This CDR3 contains 16 residues. CDR3 DNA sequence: TGTGCCAGCAGCCCCCCTCTACAGGGACCCGACTATGGCTACACCTTC. Its translation is CASSPPLQGPDYGYTF.

This clonotype has a count of ten or more. The chain recombines TRBV4-3 with TRBJ2-3; tentative D call: TRBD2 (6 bases). CDR3 length: 17 residues. Germline V CDR1 and CDR2: LGHNA, YSLEER. Trimming took off 0 bases at V and 2 bases at J, with 15 bases between the two ends. Written as DNA, the CDR3 is TGCGCCAGCAGCCAAGACGGTGGAGGGCTCGACACAGATACGCAGTATTTT. Residues: CASSQDGGGLDTDTQYF.

J is TRBJ2-7 and V is TRBV6-1; tentatively, D is TRBD1 or TRBD2 (6 bases each). Germline CDR1 reads MNHNS; CDR2 reads SASEGT. V dropped 9 bases and J dropped 3 bases, with 21 bases sitting between them. The CDR3 spans 15 residues. The CDR3: CASRAPGARNYEQYF. The CDR3 coding sequence is TGTGCCAGTCGAGCGCCGGGGGCGCGGAACTACGAGCAGTACTTC.

The chain joins TRBV20-1 to TRBJ2-1; no clear D. V lost 5 bases, J lost 0 bases, and 8 bases lay in between. The CDR3 covers 13 residues. Germline V gene sequence: CDR1 DFQATT, CDR2 SNEGSKA (reference sequence). The CDR3 loop reads CSAVESSYNEQFF. DNA of the CDR3: TGCAGTGCTGTCGAGAGCTCCTACAATGAGCAGTTCTTC.

This clonotype was detected ten times or more. The V call is TRBV24-1, the J call TRBJ1-4, with D perhaps matching TRBD1 (5 bases). Deletions cut 4 bases from V and 7 bases from J, with 15 bases between. CDR1 is KGHDR and CDR2 is SFDVKD in the germline V gene. CDR3 size: 15 residues. The CDR3 DNA reads TGTGCCACCAGTGACCCCAGGGTTGGGGCTGAAAAACTGTTTTTT. Residues: CATSDPRVGAEKLFF.

With regard to this clonotype: One end of the junction does not line up with germline, which may come from a read error. The chain employs TRBV29-1 and TRBJ2-3; D tentatively reads TRBD1 or TRBD2 (5 bases each). This CDR3 region has 10 residues. CDR1 is SQVTM, CDR2 ANQGSEA, per germline. The CDR3 DNA reads TGTGGTGCTAGGGGAGAAACGCTGTATTTT. Its protein is CGARGETLYF.

This clonotype occurred a few times. The chain recombines TRBV27 with TRBJ2-5; D is unresolved. The V end lost 0 bases, the J end lost 0 bases, and 8 bases lay between the germline ends. Germline V gene data show CDR1 as MNHEY and CDR2 as SMNVEV (reference sequence). The CDR3 runs 15 residues. CDR3 in amino acids: CASSLSWMYQETQYF. CDR3 coding DNA: TGTGCCAGCAGTTTATCGTGGATGTACCAAGAGACCCAGTACTTC.

For the CDR3, the DNA is TGTGCCAGCAGCCCAGACAGGGGTACCTACAATGAGCAGTTCTTC. It translates to CASSPDRGTYNEQFF. V gene TRBV7-2 combines with J gene TRBJ2-1, with 8 nucleotides matching TRBD1. There are 15 residues in the CDR3. Germline V gene lookup returns CDR1 SGHTA and CDR2 FQGNSA. The V gene end was trimmed by 5 bases and the J gene end by 2 bases; junction bases not matched to a gene: 5. Combining the CDR3 with reference TRBV7-2 and TRBJ2-1 gives the whole variable domain GAGVSQSPSNKVTEKGKDVELRCDPISGHTALYWYRQSLGQGLEFLIYFQGNSAPDKSGLPSDRFSAERTGGSVSTLTIQRTQQEDSAVYLCASSPDRGTYNEQFFGPGTRLTVL.

The chain employs TRBV11-2 and TRBJ1-1; D call uncertain. V was shortened by 6 bases and J by 2 bases, with 10 bases between the two germline ends. This CDR3 comprises 13 residues. Germline lookup yields CDR1 SGHAT and CDR2 FQNNGV. CDR3 loop: CASSPPANTEAFF. As DNA, the CDR3 is TGTGCCAGCAGTCCCCCTGCAAACACTGAAGCTTTCTTT.

This clonotype appeared many times. This rearrangement joins TRBV12-3 or TRBV12-4 to TRBJ2-1, with a weak D call TRBD2 (6 bases). CDR3 length equals 14 residues. The V end lost 1 base, the J end lost 8 bases, and 12 bases lay between the germline ends. The CDR3 region is CASSLGEETDEQFF. The CDR3 DNA sequence: TGTGCCAGCAGTTTAGGGGAGGAGACGGATGAGCAGTTCTTC.

This clonotype was detected many times. This rearrangement joins TRBV18 to TRBJ2-7, with 7 bases matching TRBD2. Germline V CDR1 and CDR2: KGHSH, LQKENI. Trimming took 3 bases from V and 0 from J; bases not matched to a gene: 8. The CDR3 covers 16 residues. The CDR3 region is CASSPKSGTSSYEQYF. Here the CDR3 DNA reads TGTGCCAGCTCACCTAAAAGCGGGACCAGCTCCTACGAGCAGTACTTC.